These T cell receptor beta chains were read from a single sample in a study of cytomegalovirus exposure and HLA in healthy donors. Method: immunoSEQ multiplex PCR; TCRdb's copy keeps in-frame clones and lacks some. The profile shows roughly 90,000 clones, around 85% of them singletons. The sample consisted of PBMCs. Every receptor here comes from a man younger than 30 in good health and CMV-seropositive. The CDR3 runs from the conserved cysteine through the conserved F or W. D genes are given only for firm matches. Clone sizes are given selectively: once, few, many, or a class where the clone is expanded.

CDR3nt: TGTGCCAGCAGTGGTTCAGCGGCTAGCACAGATACGCAGTATTTT; CDR3aa: CASSGSAASTDTQYF; abundance: once; v_gene: TRBV2; j_gene: TRBJ2-3; d_gene: .
CDR3nt: TGTGCCAGCAGGGAGGATTTAACTAATGAAAAACTGTTTTTT; CDR3aa: CASREDLTNEKLFF; abundance: .; v_gene: TRBV28; j_gene: TRBJ1-4; d_gene: .
CDR3nt: TGTGCCAGCAGTGTCAGGGGTTCTGAAAAACTGTTTTTT; CDR3aa: CASSVRGSEKLFF; abundance: .; v_gene: TRBV2; j_gene: TRBJ1-4; d_gene: .
CDR3nt: TGTGCCAGCAGTCGGAGGGGCAGGGAGGACGAGCAGTACTTC; CDR3aa: CASSRRGREDEQYF; abundance: .; v_gene: TRBV28; j_gene: TRBJ2-7; d_gene: .
CDR3nt: TGTGCCAGCAGCTCCGGGACTAGCGGGAGGGCCGGTGTCACAGATACGCAGTATTTT; CDR3aa: CASSSGTSGRAGVTDTQYF; abundance: .; v_gene: TRBV5-4; j_gene: TRBJ2-3; d_gene: TRBD2
CDR3nt: TGTGCCAGCAGCCTTAGCGGGAGGGCCCTAAATGTGGATGAGCAGTTCTTC; CDR3aa: CASSLSGRALNVDEQFF; abundance: .; v_gene: TRBV6-4; j_gene: TRBJ2-1; d_gene: TRBD2
CDR3nt: TGTGCCAGTAAGGCCCTAGACAGGGTAGGAAATGGCTACACCTTC; CDR3aa: CASKALDRVGNGYTF; abundance: .; v_gene: TRBV19; j_gene: TRBJ1-2; d_gene: TRBD1
CDR3nt: TGTGCCAGTAGTATGGACAGGGTGAGCACTGAAGCTTTCTTT; CDR3aa: CASSMDRVSTEAFF; abundance: .; v_gene: TRBV19; j_gene: TRBJ1-1; d_gene: TRBD1
CDR3nt: TGTGCCAGCAGCTTAGGACAGCCGAACACCGGGGAGCTGTTTTTT; CDR3aa: CASSLGQPNTGELFF; abundance: .; v_gene: TRBV7-9; j_gene: TRBJ2-2; d_gene: .
CDR3nt: TGTGCCAGCAGCCAAGATAGACTAGCAGAGACCCAGTACTTC; CDR3aa: CASSQDRLAETQYF; abundance: .; v_gene: TRBV4-2; j_gene: TRBJ2-5; d_gene: TRBD2
CDR3nt: TGTGCCAGCAGTCCGCGGACAGATAGGGCTTTCTTT; CDR3aa: CASSPRTDRAFF; abundance: .; v_gene: TRBV28; j_gene: TRBJ1-1; d_gene: .
CDR3nt: TGTGCCAGCAGTGCCACAGGGTTTGGGAGCACAGATACGCAGTATTTT; CDR3aa: CASSATGFGSTDTQYF; abundance: .; v_gene: TRBV27; j_gene: TRBJ2-3; d_gene: .